The present entry profiles one T cell receptor beta chain with its context. This clonotype was seen repeatedly, ten times or more. Its antigen is still unknown. No base quality information exists; no much larger clone differs at one position. These data originate in a study of T-cell memory formation after mild COVID-19 (dated by TCRdb to about 2021). In terms of the full investigation: TCR sequence clusters from the two donors were found to be largely donor specific. Two young, previously healthy adult volunteers, one female and one male, were included in the cohort. In a couple of donors, T-cell clones that expanded and contracted after mild COVID-19 were tracked by sequencing TCRalpha and TCRbeta repertoires over time.

PBMCs were isolated by Ficoll-Paque density gradient centrifugation. The investigation overall reported the following: Contracting CD4+ clones turned up mainly in the CM and EM memory subsets, whereas EMRA was where CD8+ clones were enriched. SARS-CoV-2 specificity of the second-wave clones peaking on day 37 was not confirmed. Clones that contracted from day 15 to 85 showed balanced CD4/CD8 phenotypes, whereas a second wave of clones that expanded from day 15 to 37 leaned towards CD4+. Only a couple of mild cases were covered by the study, and larger cohorts that include severe cases with pre-infection samples were considered necessary. Some responding clones were found in pre-infection memory, which suggests that pre-existing cross-reactive memory T cells took part in the SARS-CoV-2 response.

Instrument used: Illumina NovaSeq 6000. TCRalpha and TCRbeta cDNA libraries were built by 5'RACE with constant-segment primers, adding sample barcodes and unique molecular identifiers. Trizol reagent was used to extract RNA from every sample. The libraries were amplified in two PCR steps, and the second step added a second sample barcode and Illumina TruSeq adapters. Sequencing of the libraries was done on an Illumina NovaSeq, producing 2 x 150 bp paired-end reads. For the original study's pipeline: Demultiplexing of reads and collapsing into UMI-guided consensus sequences were performed with migec v1.2.7. Using mixcr v2.1.11, UMI consensuses were aligned to TRA and TRB V and J templates and then assembled into clonotypes. Clonotypes were classified as expanded or contracted when called significant by both edgeR and NoisET, with noise models trained on biological replicates. For edgeR calls, the cutoffs were a false discovery rate-adjusted p below 0.01 and a log2 fold-change threshold of 1. PCA with hierarchical clustering of max-normalized trajectories of the 1000 most abundant clonotypes was used as exploratory dynamics analysis. Separately sequenced CD4+ and CD8+ repertoires were used to assign the CD4 or CD8 phenotype of responding clones. TCRdb cleaned the public reads at Q25 with fastp, built clones with MiXCR and kept in-frame beta chains. A single entry per CDR3 protein holds the most common genes and DNA from its merged rows. The V and J calls were not made by the authors but by TCRdb's processing. The sample table holds just over 50,000 distinct CDR3 sequences, of which approximately 9% were seen once. The ten top clones hold approximately 12% of the sample.

The cysteine opens and the phenylalanine closes a CDR3 of 18 amino acids. Kept here is only the CDR3 DNA, which spans 54 bases and is read in frame from base 1. Relative to germline, V is missing 2 bases and J is missing 8 bases, with 16 bases of the junction outside any gene match. CDR1 and CDR2 are read off the germline V gene as SGHVS and FNYEAQ. The chain is made from TRBV7-6 and TRBJ2-4; a stretch of 9 junction bases matches TRBD1. Sequenced: PBMCs or a T cell subset sorted from them (not recorded which). The source of this sequence is an adult woman who had mild COVID-19 (a few samples of this study predate the infection). The sample titles of this study are shuffled in the database, so cell type and time point are left out; the donor was told from shared clones. The nucleotide sequence reads as follows: TGTGCCAGCAGCTTAAGGATTGGTAGAGGACAGGGGAGGGACATTCAGTACTTC. It translates as CASSLRIGRGQGRDIQYF.